The 8 T cell receptor beta chains listed next were all sequenced from one sample in a study of OX40 agonist ivuxolimab in advanced cancers. The assay was immunoSEQ multiplex PCR, and TCRdb's table has in-frame clones only and misses some. The table has about 44,000 clones, around 80% seen once. The source material was CD4+ or CD8+ T cells sorted from blood, sampled in a trial of the OX40 agonist ivuxolimab. The receptors were sampled from an adult with an advanced solid tumor such as melanoma, head and neck, liver or kidney cancer.

The V and J genes are TRBV2 and TRBJ1-5; D might be TRBD1 (5 bases). The germline V and J ends were trimmed by 4 bases and 2 bases, with 12 bases remaining between them. Per germline, CDR1 SNHLY and CDR2 FYNNEI. This CDR3 region has 15 residues. CDR3 sequence (DNA): TGTGCCAGCAGTGTCGAAGGGGAGGGCAATCAGCCCCAGCATTTT. It encodes CASSVEGEGNQPQHF.

J is TRBJ2-1 and V is TRBV28, with D possibly being TRBD2 (5 bases). CDR3 size: 13 residues. Per germline, CDR1 MDHEN and CDR2 SYDVKM. V shed 5 bases and J shed 9 bases, with 14 bases lying between them. In DNA, the CDR3 is TGTGCCAGCAGTACGGGAAATTGGGGTGAGCAGTTCTTC. Its translation is CASSTGNWGEQFF.

This clone was picked up a small number of times. J is TRBJ2-5 and V is TRBV29-1; weak D call: TRBD2 (6 bases). CDR1 is SQVTM and CDR2 is ANQGSEA in the germline V gene. This CDR3 region has 12 residues. The V gene lost 6 bases and the J gene lost 7 bases, with 15 bases spanning the gap. This chain's CDR3 is CSVDRDSGTQYF. The CDR3 coding sequence is TGCAGCGTGGACCGGGACTCCGGGACCCAGTACTTC.

This clone came up a few times. The V gene is TRBV5-8, the J gene TRBJ2-3, with 13 bases fitting TRBD2. The V gene's germline CDR1 is SGHTS and CDR2 YDEGEE. Trimming removed 1 base from V and 6 bases from J; junction bases left unmatched: 2. The CDR3 covers 15 residues. CDR3 sequence reads: CASSLRTSGSDTQYF. For the CDR3, the DNA is TGTGCCAGCAGCTTGCGGACTAGCGGGAGTGATACGCAGTATTTT.

This clone appeared once. This chain links TRBV29-1 with TRBJ2-7; D may be TRBD2 (7 bases). The germline V gene encodes CDR1 SQVTM and CDR2 ANQGSEA. The V end lost 5 bases, the J end lost 5 bases, and 16 bases lay between the germline ends. This CDR3 is built from 13 residues. CDR3 loop: CSVKGGGLDEQYF. CDR3 bases: TGCAGCGTTAAAGGGGGGGGCTTAGACGAGCAGTACTTC.

V gene TRBV11-2 combines with J gene TRBJ2-1, with D perhaps TRBD2 (5 bases). Between the trimmed V and J ends, which lost 5 bases and 9 bases, there was a span of 11 bases. CDR1 SGHAT and CDR2 FQNNGV come from the germline V gene. CDR3 length: 12 amino acids. CDR3 sequence reads: CASSGTRLEQFF. CDR3 DNA sequence: TGTGCCAGCAGCGGCACTAGGCTTGAGCAGTTCTTC.

The chain has TRBV10-3 and TRBJ2-5; D ambiguous. The CDR3 is made up of 10 amino acids. V lost 8 bases, J lost 3 bases, and 4 bases lay in between. Germline values: CDR1 ENHRY, CDR2 SYGVKD. The CDR3 loop is CAIGKETQYF. CDR3 DNA sequence: TGTGCCATCGGAAAAGAGACCCAGTACTTC.

The rearrangement joins TRBV19 to TRBJ1-5; maybe TRBD1 (5 bases). Germline assignment: CDR1 LNHDA and CDR2 SQIVND (reference sequence). With 4 bases removed from V and 3 bases from J, the gap between germline ends came to 7 bases. The CDR3 contains 13 residues. The chain's CDR3 is CASSTGFNQPQHF. DNA of the CDR3: TGTGCCAGTAGTACAGGGTTCAATCAGCCCCAGCATTTT. The whole variable domain, remainder taken from reference TRBV19 and TRBJ1-5, is DGGITQSPKYLFRKEGQNVTLSCEQNLNHDAMYWYRQDPGQGLRLIYYSQIVNDFQKGDIAEGYSVSREKKESFPLTVTSAQKNPTAFYLCASSTGFNQPQHFGDGTRLSIL.